Reported below is one T cell receptor (beta chain). The data were produced by immunoSEQ multiplex PCR, yet TCRdb's version contains in-frame clones alone and is incomplete. The data contain 50,000 to 75,000 clones, 91% of them singletons. The trim removed 7 bases at V and 7 bases at J, leaving 10 bases unmatched. Germline assignment: CDR1 PRHDT and CDR2 FYEKMQ (reference sequence). There are 14 residues in the CDR3. The data derive from a study of T cell changes during pregnancy in multiple sclerosis. The material sequenced was peripheral blood, taken in the third trimester of pregnancy. The genes are TRBV13 and TRBJ1-5, with 7 bases identical to TRBD1. This receptor was identified in a female donor in good health, enrolled as a control in a pregnancy study. In nucleotides, the CDR3 is TGTGCCAGCAACTTCAGGGGGTCGGGGCAGCCCCAGCATTTT. Encoded protein: CASNFRGSGQPQHF.